Sequencing of this T cell receptor beta chain was carried out in a study of blood T cell repertoires in COVID-19. The wider study: The study drew acute and convalescent COVID-19 samples from the United States, Italy and Spain. Sources were T cells, B-cell-depleted T cells, or PBMCs; the material itself was cDNA or gDNA.

Per the authors' pipeline: How many nucleated cells were present was estimated from reference gene primer amplification. Clones were sequenced by immunoSEQ multiplex PCR, and TCRdb holds only the in-frame ones, with some missing. That table is the source of V, J and clone size, and D and trimming were worked out from the DNA. The table includes around 25,000 clones, roughly 89% detected once. Trimming removed 5 bases from V and 3 bases from J; junction bases left unmatched: 10. The CDR3 contains 16 residues. The germline V gene has CDR1 LNHDA and CDR2 SQIVND (reference sequence). The V gene is TRBV19, the J gene TRBJ2-7; TRBD1 matches at 10 bases. This TCR came from a human donor in a cohort sampled during active COVID-19. Sequenced: peripheral blood. The CDR3 DNA is TGTGCCAGTAGTGACCGGGACAGGGGATTTTTCTACGAGCAGTACTTC. Its translation: CASSDRDRGFFYEQYF.